One sample yielded the 19 T cell receptor beta chains listed below, sequenced in a study of blood T cell repertoires in COVID-19. Profiling relied on immunoSEQ multiplex PCR, and the TCRdb table lists in-frame clones only, not all of them. The repertoire holds roughly 440,000 clones, 88% seen once, with roughly 13% in the top ten. What was sequenced was peripheral blood. The source is a woman aged 50 to 65 with COVID-19, enrolled during active disease.

V usage is TRBV11-2 and J usage is TRBJ1-3; 8 bases are shared with TRBD1. The CDR3 spans 13 residues. V was clipped by 1 base and J by 7 bases; unmatched bases: 0. Germline V gene sequence: CDR1 SGHAT, CDR2 FQNNGV. CDR3 residues: CASSLGTGNTIYF. DNA for the CDR3: TGTGCCAGCAGCTTAGGGACAGGGAACACCATATATTTT.

CDR3 sequence (DNA): TGTGCCAGCAGCTTACGTTCGGCGGGCAGCTCTGGAAACACCATATATTTT. Residues: CASSLRSAGSSGNTIYF. This sequence joins TRBV11-2 and TRBJ1-3, with D unclear. Trimming removed 2 bases from V and 0 bases from J, with 14 bases in between. Germline values: CDR1 SGHAT, CDR2 FQNNGV. This CDR3 is built from 17 residues.

This clone was recorded only once. The chain has TRBV5-8 and TRBJ1-4, with TRBD1 identical over 7 bases. Germline trimming cut 3 bases from V and 5 bases from J; bases unmatched to any gene: 7. The CDR3 is 15 amino acids. CDR1 and CDR2 from the germline V gene are SGHTS and YDEGEE. As DNA, the CDR3 is TGTGCCAGCAGCTGGAGGACAGGAAAAAATGAAAAACTGTTTTTT. Protein product: CASSWRTGKNEKLFF.

The chain combines TRBV12-5 with TRBJ2-3; tentative D call: TRBD2 (5 bases). Trimming shortened V by 1 base and J by 0 bases, and 8 bases separated the two germline ends. CDR1 and CDR2 (germline): LGHNT, FRNRAP. This CDR3 region has 15 residues. CDR3 DNA: TGTGCTAGTGGTTTGGGGTGGGAGAGCACAGATACGCAGTATTTT. This encodes CASGLGWESTDTQYF.

The rearrangement uses TRBV7-6 and TRBJ2-6; D is ambiguous. Germline values: CDR1 SGHVS, CDR2 FNYEAQ. V was trimmed by 3 bases and J by 0 bases, leaving 6 bases between them. CDR3 length equals 15 residues. CDR3 DNA sequence: TGTGCCAGCAGCTTCCTTGTCTCTGGGGCCAACGTCCTGACTTTC. Encoded protein: CASSFLVSGANVLTF.

This chain joins TRBV5-4 and TRBJ1-2, with a possible D match to TRBD1 (6 bases). Per the germline V gene, CDR1 is SGHNT and CDR2 is YYREEE (reference sequence). The V end lost 3 bases, the J end lost 0 bases, and 6 bases lay between the germline ends. The CDR3 extends over 13 amino acids. CDR3 coding DNA: TGTGCCAGCAGCTGGGGGCCTAACTATGGCTACACCTTC. This translates into CASSWGPNYGYTF.

This chain uses TRBV7-8 with TRBJ2-2; 9 positions agree with TRBD1. From germline, CDR1 is SGHVS and CDR2 FQNEAQ. With 2 bases clipped from V and 6 bases from J, the junction kept 4 bases outside the gene matches. The CDR3 consists of 15 residues. CDR3 DNA: TGTGCCAGCAGCTTAATTGGGACAGGGTCCGGGGAGCTGTTTTTT. It is translated as CASSLIGTGSGELFF.

The rearrangement joins TRBV29-1 to TRBJ2-2; D perhaps matches TRBD2 (5 bases). Deletions cut 7 bases from V and 4 bases from J, with 16 bases between. The germline V gene has CDR1 SQVTM and CDR2 ANQGSEA. The CDR3 has 14 amino acids. The DNA of the CDR3 is TGCAGCGGGGCCCTAGCTCGTGGCACCGGGGAGCTGTTTTTT. This translates into CSGALARGTGELFF.

V gene TRBV6-6 combines with J gene TRBJ1-5, with 8 bases matching TRBD1. Trimming removed 5 bases from V and 0 bases from J; junction bases left unmatched: 3. This CDR3 is 15 amino acids long. Germline CDR1 is MNHNY and CDR2 is SVGAGI (reference sequence). The CDR3 spells CASSRTGNSNQPQHF. CDR3 coding DNA: TGTGCCAGCAGTAGGACAGGGAATAGCAATCAGCCCCAGCATTTT.

V gene TRBV19 combines with J gene TRBJ1-6, with 8 bases lining up with TRBD1. This CDR3 is built from 16 residues. The germline V gene encodes CDR1 LNHDA and CDR2 SQIVND (reference sequence). The trim removed 5 bases at V and 5 bases at J, leaving 8 bases unmatched. The CDR3 DNA is TGTGCCAGTAGTCCTTGGTCGGACAGGGATAATTCACCCCTCCACTTT. It codes for CASSPWSDRDNSPLHF.

This clone was picked up a small number of times. The chain has TRBV5-4 and TRBJ2-2; 7 bases are a match to TRBD1. The CDR3 contains 15 residues. Per the germline V gene, CDR1 is SGHNT and CDR2 is YYREEE (reference sequence). With 4 bases clipped from V and 5 bases from J, the junction kept 8 bases outside the gene matches. CDR3 sequence (DNA): TGTGCCAGCAGCCCGAACAGGGGTGGGACCGGGGAGCTGTTTTTT. This translates into CASSPNRGGTGELFF.

V and J are TRBV3-1 (or the pseudogene TRBV3-2) and TRBJ2-1; 15 nucleotides agree with TRBD2. J gave up 2 bases and V 0 bases, and 14 bases lay outside the gene matches. CDR1 is LGHDT, CDR2 YNNKEL, per germline (reference sequence). The CDR3 has 22 residues. The CDR3 here is CASSQDWGTSGGSLLTYNEQFF. In nucleotides, the CDR3 is TGTGCCAGCAGCCAAGATTGGGGGACTAGCGGGGGGTCACTATTAACCTACAATGAGCAGTTCTTC.

V is TRBV6-6 and J is TRBJ2-2, with D tentatively TRBD2 (7 bases). The CDR3 has 15 residues. Trimming pared 3 bases from V and 2 bases from J, leaving 10 bases between. Germline values: CDR1 MNHNY, CDR2 SVGAGI (reference sequence). Written as DNA, the CDR3 is TGTGCCAGCAGTTATAGGGGGGGAAACACCGGGGAGCTGTTTTTT. This gives the protein CASSYRGGNTGELFF.

The CDR3 DNA reads as TGTGCCAGCAGCCAAGGTGAGGGATTGCGGGGCTACACCTTC. Amino acids: CASSQGEGLRGYTF. The chain uses TRBV3-1 (or the pseudogene TRBV3-2) and TRBJ1-2; unclear D gene. Deletions cut 1 base from V and 8 bases from J, with 14 bases between. Germline-derived CDR1 and CDR2 are LGHDT and YNNKEL (reference sequence). This CDR3 has 14 residues.

The chain recombines TRBV9 with TRBJ2-3, with 12 bases aligning to TRBD2. Trimming cost V 1 base and J 9 bases; bases outside gene matches: 3. There are 14 residues in the CDR3. Germline CDR1 reads SGDLS; CDR2 reads YYNGEE. The CDR3 spells CASSVLAGGQTQYF. CDR3 sequence (DNA): TGTGCCAGCAGCGTACTAGCGGGGGGGCAAACGCAGTATTTT.

The V gene is TRBV5-1, the J gene TRBJ2-3; 14 positions agree with TRBD2. Looked up from germline, CDR1 is SGHRS and CDR2 is YFSETQ. V dropped 4 bases and J dropped 0; count of bases not matched to a gene: 16. The CDR3 totals 21 residues. CDR3 bases: TGCGCCAGCAGCCTTCCCGTCCGACTAGCGGGGGGGGATTCTAGCACAGATACGCAGTATTTT. Translated: CASSLPVRLAGGDSSTDTQYF.

In its sample, this clone was seen once. The V and J genes are TRBV30 and TRBJ1-1; TRBD1 matches at 7 bases. The germline CDR1 and CDR2 sequences are GTSNPN and SVGIG (reference sequence). Unmatched junction bases numbered 6, after V lost 4 bases and J lost 10 bases. This CDR3 is 11 amino acids long. The CDR3 protein is CAWIHSGGAFF. In DNA form, the CDR3 reads TGTGCCTGGATCCACTCAGGGGGAGCTTTCTTT.

This clone was seen only once. This specimen includes other DNA sequences encoding the same CDR3. The chain has TRBV5-4 and TRBJ1-2, with D hard to call. CDR1 is SGHNT and CDR2 is YYREEE in the germline V gene (reference sequence). The CDR3 runs 12 residues. V lost 0 bases and J 8 bases, leaving 8 bases between the germline ends. CDR3 residues: CASSLAVSGYTF. The CDR3 DNA reads TGTGCCAGCAGCTTGGCCGTTTCCGGCTACACCTTC.

The V and J genes are TRBV27 and TRBJ1-4, with TRBD1 matching 11 bases. The CDR3 length is 15 residues. Germline V lookup: CDR1 MNHEY, CDR2 SMNVEV (reference sequence). The V and J ends lost 8 bases and 0 bases, in that order; junction bases with no gene match: 2. The CDR3 region is CASGQGAATNEKLFF. The CDR3 DNA sequence: TGTGCCAGCGGACAGGGGGCCGCAACTAATGAAAAACTGTTTTTT.